The subject of this entry is one T cell receptor beta chain. The sample originates from a study of T cell changes during pregnancy in multiple sclerosis. CDR1 is LGHNA and CDR2 is YNFKEQ in the germline V gene. This CDR3 has 16 amino acids. The V gene end was trimmed by 1 base and the J gene end by 4 bases; junction bases not matched to a gene: 1. Assay used: immunoSEQ multiplex PCR; TCRdb lists only in-frame clones, some missing. The repertoire holds nearly 70,000 clones, around 90% seen once, with roughly 1.3% in the top ten. The receptor comes from a female donor in good health, enrolled as a control in a pregnancy study. Specimen: peripheral blood, collected in the second trimester of pregnancy. The chain joins TRBV4-2 to TRBJ2-1, with TRBD2 matching 13 bases. CDR3 DNA: TGTGCCAGCAGCCAAGGGACTAGCGGGAGTTACAATGAGCAGTTCTTC. Translating gives CASSQGTSGSYNEQFF.